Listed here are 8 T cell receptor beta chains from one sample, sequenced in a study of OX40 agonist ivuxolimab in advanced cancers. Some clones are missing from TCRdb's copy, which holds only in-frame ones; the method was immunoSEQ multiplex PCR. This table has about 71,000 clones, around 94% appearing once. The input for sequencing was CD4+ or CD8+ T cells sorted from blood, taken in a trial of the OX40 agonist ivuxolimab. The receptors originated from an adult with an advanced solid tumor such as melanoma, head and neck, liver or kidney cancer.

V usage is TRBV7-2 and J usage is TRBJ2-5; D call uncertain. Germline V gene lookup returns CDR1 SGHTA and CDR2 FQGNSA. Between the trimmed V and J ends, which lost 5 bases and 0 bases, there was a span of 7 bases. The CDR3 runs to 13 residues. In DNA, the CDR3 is TGTGCCAGCAGCGAAGCGAACCAAGAGACCCAGTACTTC. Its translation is CASSEANQETQYF.

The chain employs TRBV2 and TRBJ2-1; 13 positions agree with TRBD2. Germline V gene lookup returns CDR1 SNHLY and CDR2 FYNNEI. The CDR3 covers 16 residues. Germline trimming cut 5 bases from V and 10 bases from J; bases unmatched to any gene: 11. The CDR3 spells CASSTGLAGVSKEQFF. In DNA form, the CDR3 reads TGTGCCAGCAGTACCGGACTAGCGGGAGTGTCGAAAGAGCAGTTCTTC.

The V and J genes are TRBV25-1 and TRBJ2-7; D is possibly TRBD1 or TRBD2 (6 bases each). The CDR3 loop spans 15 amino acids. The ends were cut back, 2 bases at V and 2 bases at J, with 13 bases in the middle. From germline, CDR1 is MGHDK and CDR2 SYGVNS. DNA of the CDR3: TGTGCCAGCAGTGAAGCCGGGGGCCGAACCTACGAGCAGTACTTC. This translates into CASSEAGGRTYEQYF.

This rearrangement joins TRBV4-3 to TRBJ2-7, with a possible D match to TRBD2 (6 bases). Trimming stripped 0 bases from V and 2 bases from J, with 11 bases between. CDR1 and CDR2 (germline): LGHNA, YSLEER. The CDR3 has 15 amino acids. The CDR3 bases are TGCGCCAGCAGCCAAGAGAGACTAGGCGCCTACGAGCAGTACTTC. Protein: CASSQERLGAYEQYF.

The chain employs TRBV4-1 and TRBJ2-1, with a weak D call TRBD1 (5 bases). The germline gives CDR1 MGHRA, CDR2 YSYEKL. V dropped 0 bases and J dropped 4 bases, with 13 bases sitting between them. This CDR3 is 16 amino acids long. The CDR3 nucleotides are TGCGCCAGCAGCCAAGATGGGGCCGGCACTTACAATGAGCAGTTCTTC. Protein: CASSQDGAGTYNEQFF.

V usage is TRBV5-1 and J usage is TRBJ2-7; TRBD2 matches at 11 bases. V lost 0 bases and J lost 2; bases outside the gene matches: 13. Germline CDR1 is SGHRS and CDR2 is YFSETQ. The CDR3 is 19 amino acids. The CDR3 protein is CASSLDSLPASGGTYEQYF. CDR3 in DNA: TGCGCCAGCAGCTTGGATAGTCTGCCGGCTAGCGGGGGGACCTACGAGCAGTACTTC.

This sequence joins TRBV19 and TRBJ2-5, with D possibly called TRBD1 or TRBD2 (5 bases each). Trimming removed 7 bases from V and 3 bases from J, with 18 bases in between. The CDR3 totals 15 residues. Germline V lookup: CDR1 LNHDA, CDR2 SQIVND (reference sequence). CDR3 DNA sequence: TGTGCCAGTACTTTACGGGGCTTACCTAAAGAGACCCAGTACTTC. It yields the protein CASTLRGLPKETQYF. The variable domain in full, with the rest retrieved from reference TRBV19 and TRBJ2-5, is DGGITQSPKYLFRKEGQNVTLSCEQNLNHDAMYWYRQDPGQGLRLIYYSQIVNDFQKGDIAEGYSVSREKKESFPLTVTSAQKNPTAFYLCASTLRGLPKETQYFGPGTRLLVL.

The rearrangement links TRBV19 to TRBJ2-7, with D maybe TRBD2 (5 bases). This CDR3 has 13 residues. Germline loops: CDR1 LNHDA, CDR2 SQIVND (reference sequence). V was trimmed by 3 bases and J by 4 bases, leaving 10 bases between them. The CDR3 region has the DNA TGTGCCAGTAGTATTATGGACTCTTACGAGCAGTACTTC. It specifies CASSIMDSYEQYF.